A selection of T cell receptor beta chains follows, all from one sample in a study of OX40 agonist ivuxolimab in advanced cancers. Libraries were prepared by immunoSEQ multiplex PCR; TCRdb keeps only in-frame clonotypes and omits some of them. The data contain some 74,000 clones, roughly 90% of them singletons. Source: CD4+ or CD8+ T cells sorted from blood, taken in a trial of the OX40 agonist ivuxolimab. Receptor source: an adult with an advanced solid tumor such as melanoma, head and neck, liver or kidney cancer. CDR3s include the opening cysteine and the closing phenylalanine or tryptophan. The D gene is left open where the match is weak. Where a row states a size, it is once, few, many or the class of an expanded clone; other rows omit it.

>TRBV7-2|once|NA|TRBJ2-1
CASSLRSGNYNEQFF
TGTGCCAGCAGCTTAAGGTCGGGGAATTACAATGAGCAGTTCTTC
>TRBV6-5|few|TRBD1|TRBJ1-2
CASSYQGVADGYTF
TGTGCCAGCAGTTACCAGGGGGTGGCGGATGGCTACACCTTC
>TRBV27|NA|NA|TRBJ1-6
CASSMMSSYNSPLHF
TGTGCCAGCAGTATGATGAGCTCCTATAATTCACCCCTCCACTTT
>TRBV5-4|NA|NA|TRBJ2-3
CASSLETGTDTQYF
TGTGCCAGCAGCTTGGAGACAGGCACAGATACGCAGTATTTT
>TRBV4-1|NA|NA|TRBJ1-3
CASSHYGTIGNTIYF
TGCGCCAGCAGCCATTACGGGACGATAGGAAACACCATATATTTT
>TRBV27|NA|TRBD1|TRBJ2-1
CASSSGGGSYNEQFF
TGTGCCAGCAGTTCAGGGGGCGGCTCCTACAATGAGCAGTTCTTC
>TRBV18|NA|NA|TRBJ2-5
CASSPNVGQETQYF
TGTGCCAGCTCACCCAACGTGGGCCAAGAGACCCAGTACTTC
>TRBV5-6|NA|TRBD1|TRBJ1-6
CASSAQGAGNSPLHF
TGTGCCAGCAGCGCCCAGGGGGCAGGTAATTCACCCCTCCACTTT
>TRBV7-9|NA|NA|TRBJ2-1
CASSFASLKGFF
TGTGCCAGCAGCTTCGCTAGCTTAAAAGGGTTCTTC
>TRBV2|once|NA|TRBJ1-4
CASSAALSNEKLFF
TGTGCCAGCAGTGCAGCCCTATCTAATGAAAAACTGTTTTTT
>TRBV6-6|NA|NA|TRBJ2-1
CASSPTGARVYNEQFF
TGTGCCAGCAGTCCAACGGGGGCCAGGGTCTACAATGAGCAGTTCTTC
>TRBV28|NA|NA|TRBJ1-5
CASSLLRQSNQPQHF
TGTGCCAGCAGTTTATTACGCCAAAGCAATCAGCCCCAGCATTTT
>TRBV13|NA|TRBD1|TRBJ2-2
CASSVRDRNTGELFF
TGTGCCAGCAGCGTAAGGGACAGAAACACCGGGGAGCTGTTTTTT
>TRBV10-1|NA|NA|TRBJ2-7
CASWRVSYEQYF
TGCGCCAGCTGGAGGGTTTCCTACGAGCAGTACTTC
>TRBV25-1|once|TRBD1|TRBJ2-5
CASSDGTGQGETQYF
TGTGCCAGCAGTGATGGGACAGGGCAAGGGGAGACCCAGTACTTC
>TRBV9|NA|TRBD1|TRBJ2-5
CASNGDRVSETQYF
TGTGCCAGCAATGGGGACAGGGTTTCAGAGACCCAGTACTTC
>TRBV19|NA|NA|TRBJ2-1
CASSLGESQYNEQFF
TGTGCCAGTAGCCTCGGGGAGTCTCAGTACAATGAGCAGTTCTTC
>TRBV7-2|NA|NA|TRBJ1-2
CASSLEGKYGYTF
TGTGCCAGCAGCTTAGAGGGGAAGTATGGCTACACCTTC
>TRBV6-1|NA|NA|TRBJ2-3
CASSDAFWDTQYF
TGTGCCAGCAGTGATGCCTTTTGGGATACGCAGTATTTT
>TRBV9|NA|NA|TRBJ1-2
CASSAQGTYGYTF
TGTGCCAGCAGCGCTCAGGGGACCTATGGCTACACCTTC
>TRBV6-6|NA|NA|TRBJ2-3
CASRGIGRTDTQYF
TGTGCCAGCAGGGGAATAGGTAGGACAGATACGCAGTATTTT
>TRBV6-5|NA|TRBD2|TRBJ2-7
CASRTKAGAGEQYF
TGTGCCAGCAGGACTAAGGCGGGAGCCGGGGAGCAGTACTTC
>TRBV5-1|NA|TRBD2|TRBJ2-7
CASSESSGRYEQYF
TGCGCCAGCAGCGAATCAAGCGGGAGGTACGAGCAGTACTTC
>TRBV4-3|NA|TRBD1|TRBJ2-7
CASSHRGQGIYEQYF
TGCGCCAGCAGCCACAGGGGACAGGGCATCTACGAGCAGTACTTC
>TRBV30|NA|NA|TRBJ2-7
CAWTLGRVGEQYF
TGTGCCTGGACCCTAGGTAGAGTGGGGGAGCAGTACTTC
>TRBV5-5|NA|NA|TRBJ2-3
CASSLQTDTQYF
TGTGCCAGCAGCTTACAAACAGATACGCAGTATTTT
>TRBV30|NA|NA|TRBJ2-7
CAWSVQLGGRNVGEQYF
TGTGCCTGGAGTGTACAGTTAGGGGGAAGAAACGTAGGCGAGCAGTACTTC
>TRBV28|NA|TRBD2|TRBJ2-7
CASSFLFLAVNEQYF
TGTGCCAGCAGTTTTCTGTTCCTAGCGGTAAACGAGCAGTACTTC
>TRBV5-5|NA|NA|TRBJ2-7
CASSPGRSEQYF
TGTGCCAGCAGCCCGGGACGATCCGAGCAGTACTTC
>TRBV29-1|NA|NA|TRBJ1-1
CSVSQLNTEAFF
TGCAGCGTTAGCCAGCTGAACACTGAAGCTTTCTTT
>TRBV27|NA|NA|TRBJ1-1
CASSRPGNTEAFF
TGTGCCAGCAGTAGACCGGGGAACACTGAAGCTTTCTTT
>TRBV5-4|NA|NA|TRBJ1-4
CASSSPDELNEKLFF
TGTGCCAGCAGCTCTCCGGACGAACTTAATGAAAAACTGTTTTTT
>TRBV28|few|NA|TRBJ2-2
CASSLWALDSGPGELFF
TGTGCCAGCAGTTTATGGGCCCTGGATAGCGGACCCGGGGAGCTGTTTTTT
>TRBV20-1|NA|NA|TRBJ2-5
CSAGQLSQYF
TGCAGTGCGGGGCAGTTGAGCCAGTACTTC
>TRBV4-1|NA|TRBD1|TRBJ2-2
CASSQGRNRGATNTGELFF
TGCGCCAGCAGCCAAGGTCGGAACAGGGGGGCGACGAACACCGGGGAGCTGTTTTTT
>TRBV19|few|TRBD1|TRBJ1-2
CASSPNRLTGNEDYGYTF
TGTGCCAGTAGTCCGAATAGATTGACAGGGAATGAGGACTATGGCTACACCTTC
>TRBV5-1|once|NA|TRBJ1-5
CASSLGPAGEANQPQHF
TGCGCCAGCAGCTTGGGTCCGGCAGGGGAGGCAAATCAGCCCCAGCATTTT
>TRBV5-1|NA|NA|TRBJ2-2
CASSRGDTGELFF
TGCGCCAGCAGCCGGGGCGACACCGGGGAGCTGTTTTTT
>TRBV28|NA|TRBD2|TRBJ2-5
CASGGGFQETQYF
TGTGCCAGCGGCGGGGGTTTTCAAGAGACCCAGTACTTC
>TRBV27|NA|TRBD1|TRBJ2-2
CASSLVGGSNTGELFF
TGTGCCAGCAGTTTAGTAGGGGGCTCGAACACCGGGGAGCTGTTTTTT
>TRBV6-5|NA|TRBD1|TRBJ1-1
CASRVSGQGYSEAFF
TGTGCCAGCAGGGTTTCGGGACAGGGATACTCTGAAGCTTTCTTT
>TRBV28|NA|NA|TRBJ1-4
CAVASTNEKLFF
TGTGCCGTGGCCTCAACTAATGAAAAACTGTTTTTT
>TRBV28|NA|TRBD1|TRBJ2-4
CASRTDRGLGKNIQYF
TGTGCCAGCAGAACCGACAGGGGTCTCGGCAAAAACATTCAGTACTTC
>TRBV6-5|NA|TRBD1|TRBJ2-5
CASRRTGGRETQYF
TGTGCCAGCAGACGAACAGGGGGCCGGGAGACCCAGTACTTC
>TRBV14|NA|NA|TRBJ2-1
CASSQLDGNEQFF
TGTGCCAGCAGTCAGCTTGACGGCAATGAGCAGTTCTTC